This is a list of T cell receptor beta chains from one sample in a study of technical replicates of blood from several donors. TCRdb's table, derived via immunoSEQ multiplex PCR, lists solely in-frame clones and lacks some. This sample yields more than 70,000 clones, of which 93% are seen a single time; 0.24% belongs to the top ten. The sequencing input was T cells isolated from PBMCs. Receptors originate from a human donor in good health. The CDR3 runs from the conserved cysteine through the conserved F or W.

CDR3: CASSMGLAQSTDTQYF
J: TRBJ2-3
V: TRBV19

CDR3: CASSLRQLNTEAFF
J: TRBJ1-1
V: TRBV5-5

CDR3: CASSFSRDRDGIDEQYF
J: TRBJ2-7
V: TRBV18

CDR3: CASSVGDYYGYTF
J: TRBJ1-2
V: TRBV9

CDR3: CATERQVTNEQFF
J: TRBJ2-1
V: TRBV28

CDR3: CASSLGDRDATEAFF
J: TRBJ1-1
V: TRBV27

CDR3: CASSEAGTSVDTQYF
J: TRBJ2-3
V: TRBV6-4

CDR3: CASGLVVRGPEKLFF
J: TRBJ1-4
V: TRBV12-5

CDR3: CASSSTSVSREETQYF
J: TRBJ2-5
V: TRBV5-1

CDR3: CASSPGVREYEQYF
J: TRBJ2-7
V: TRBV18

CDR3: CASSVSPRPEQETQYF
J: TRBJ2-5
V: TRBV9

CDR3: CASRRGHLGNTEAFF
J: TRBJ1-1
V: TRBV5-6

CDR3: CASSLLGSPTDTQYF
J: TRBJ2-3
V: TRBV7-2

CDR3: CASRLGLGHEAFF
J: TRBJ1-1
V: TRBV19

CDR3: CASSGGLAGVTGELFF
J: TRBJ2-2
V: TRBV11-2

CDR3: CASSEGQGSVDTQYF
J: TRBJ2-3
V: TRBV2

CDR3: CASSMDRLMNTEAFF
J: TRBJ1-1
V: TRBV19

CDR3: CASSPPVYNEQFF
J: TRBJ2-1
V: TRBV7-9

CDR3: CSVEDRDRALGNTIYF
J: TRBJ1-3
V: TRBV29-1

CDR3: CASTPGTSGRDTGELFF
J: TRBJ2-2
V: TRBV11-3

CDR3: CASSFGLAGTYEQYF
J: TRBJ2-7
V: TRBV11-3

CDR3: CASSFASGGRIVF
J: TRBJ2-4
V: TRBV28

CDR3: CASATQEGQPQHF
J: TRBJ1-5
V: TRBV12-5

CDR3: CASSVSSGGFTDTQYF
J: TRBJ2-3
V: TRBV9

CDR3: CASSWGQFNTEAFF
J: TRBJ1-1
V: TRBV6-5

CDR3: CASSNDRFSNQPQHF
J: TRBJ1-5
V: TRBV6-5

CDR3: CASSAYRDQPQHF
J: TRBJ1-5
V: TRBV18

CDR3: CASSPRDWLSTGELFF
J: TRBJ2-2
V: TRBV4-1

CDR3: CASSYYTSGRDEQYF
J: TRBJ2-7
V: TRBV7-2

CDR3: CASSFQREAGELFF
J: TRBJ2-2
V: TRBV5-4

CDR3: CASSLLAGGGETQYF
J: TRBJ2-5
V: TRBV28

CDR3: CASSSGVRNEQYF
J: TRBJ2-7
V: TRBV7-2

CDR3: CASSSPGRTNEKLFF
J: TRBJ1-4
V: TRBV4-1

CDR3: CASSQVFVVEKLFF
J: TRBJ1-4
V: TRBV4-1

CDR3: CSVEDPGTGQNEQFF
J: TRBJ2-1
V: TRBV29-1

CDR3: CASSVGRQQETQYF
J: TRBJ2-5
V: TRBV9

CDR3: CASSPTGYGNSPLHF
J: TRBJ1-6
V: TRBV4-2

CDR3: CASSAYRGGYGYTF
J: TRBJ1-2
V: TRBV5-1

CDR3: CAISESAGGNTEAFF
J: TRBJ1-1
V: TRBV10-3

CDR3: CASSTTSADTQYF
J: TRBJ2-3
V: TRBV28

CDR3: CASTLGVARYPQYF
J: TRBJ2-5
V: TRBV28

CDR3: CASSPDTDSYEQYF
J: TRBJ2-7
V: TRBV5-1

CDR3: CATSRTLSGIEKLFF
J: TRBJ1-4
V: TRBV15

CDR3: CASRIQGSEQYF
J: TRBJ2-7
V: TRBV6-1

CDR3: CAWSDRGNYGYTF
J: TRBJ1-2
V: TRBV30

CDR3: CASTLAWFPNTGELFF
J: TRBJ2-2
V: TRBV28

CDR3: CASSLDRGTEAFF
J: TRBJ1-1
V: TRBV7-3

CDR3: CASSSRTSGRVDTQYF
J: TRBJ2-3
V: TRBV7-2

CDR3: CASSPSQGTILAFF
J: TRBJ1-1
V: TRBV7-9

CDR3: CASSPEGQGMNEQFF
J: TRBJ2-1
V: TRBV4-2

CDR3: CSVLAGYEQYF
J: TRBJ2-7
V: TRBV20-1

CDR3: CASNLQGDYGYTF
J: TRBJ1-2
V: TRBV5-1

CDR3: CASSLWTGFSGNTIYF
J: TRBJ1-3
V: TRBV28

CDR3: CASSLRGSGVTYEQYF
J: TRBJ2-7
V: TRBV7-9

CDR3: CASSLAGPHEQYF
J: TRBJ2-7
V: TRBV5-1